A single sample is the source of the 28 T cell receptor beta chains below, sequenced in a study of CXCR3-negative and CXCR3-positive naive CD8 T cells. Broader study findings: Naive cells that were CXCR3-positive had more hydrophobic TRB CDR3s (compared with CXCR3-negative naive cells).

TRB cDNA libraries were made by UMI-labeled 5' RACE. TCRdb reprocessed the 5' RACE reads and keeps a single row for each CDR3 protein, giving no DNA. This table lists some 140,000 distinct CDR3 sequences. Antigens for these TCRs are unknown. The sequencing sample was made of naive CXCR3+ CD8+ T cells from blood. Indicated subset: CD45RO-CCR7+CD27+CD95- naive CD8+ T cells expressing CXCR3 (TNR3+). The receptors shown here come from a human donor in good health. Some clones in this sample may be carry-over from other donors' samples.

V usage is TRBV6-2 or TRBV6-3 and J usage is TRBJ2-2. In germline, CDR1 is MNHEY, CDR2 SVGEGT. The CDR3 covers 15 residues. This CDR3 is CASSQFEANTGELFF.

This chain links TRBV27 with TRBJ2-1; lacking DNA, the TRBD2 call made by TCRdb goes unchecked. The CDR3 extends over 17 amino acids. The germline CDR1 and CDR2 sequences are MNHEY and SMNVEV (reference sequence). CDR3 sequence: CASSSRRLAGAYNEQFF.

The chain is built from TRBV12-3 or TRBV12-4 and TRBJ1-2; TCRdb's D call, TRBD1, is unchecked because there is no DNA. This CDR3 has 15 amino acids. CDR3 loop: CASSLSQTGGDGYTF.

The rearrangement links TRBV11-3 to TRBJ2-4; TCRdb reports TRBD2, a call that lacks DNA to check it against. CDR3 length: 13 amino acids. CDR1 is SGHNT, CDR2 YENEEA, per germline. The CDR3 reads CASSSREVNIQYF.

This chain uses TRBV12-3 or TRBV12-4 with TRBJ1-2; TCRdb gives TRBD1 as the D gene, but with no DNA this cannot be confirmed. CDR3 length equals 17 residues. The CDR3 is CASSLNPRGTGSDGYTF.

The rearrangement links TRBV5-5 to TRBJ2-1; TCRdb designates TRBD1, a call that cannot be tested without DNA. The V gene's germline CDR1 is SGHKS and CDR2 YYEKEE (reference sequence). CDR3 length: 14 amino acids. Here the CDR3 reads CASSANQGWNEQFF.

V and J are TRBV6-5 and TRBJ2-3; TCRdb returns TRBD1, unconfirmable since there is no DNA. The germline V gene has CDR1 MNHEY and CDR2 SVGAGI. The length of the CDR3 is 18 residues. The CDR3 sequence: CASSYSGTGAGGTDTQYF.

The rearrangement links TRBV5-1 to TRBJ2-1; the TCRdb D gene call, TRBD1, has no DNA to confirm it. The CDR3 covers 14 residues. Germline V gives CDR1 SGHRS, CDR2 YFSETQ. The CDR3 loop reads CASSLDRRENEQFF.

The chain employs TRBV6-6 and TRBJ2-2. The germline V gene has CDR1 MNHNY and CDR2 SVGAGI (reference sequence). The CDR3 runs 13 residues. This CDR3 is CASRQLNTGELFF.

The V call is TRBV4-3, the J call TRBJ2-1; TCRdb gives TRBD1 as the D gene, but with no DNA this cannot be confirmed. The V gene's germline CDR1 is LGHNA and CDR2 YSLEER. CDR3 length: 15 amino acids. The CDR3 sequence is CASSQDSGGYNEQFF.

V is TRBV28 and J is TRBJ2-2. Germline V CDR1 and CDR2: MDHEN, SYDVKM. This CDR3 contains 13 residues. The CDR3 protein is CASSPDLTGELFF.

The chain uses TRBV20-1 and TRBJ2-2; TCRdb's D gene call, TRBD2, goes unchecked for lack of DNA. This CDR3 comprises 14 residues. The V gene's germline CDR1 is DFQATT and CDR2 SNEGSKA (reference sequence). The CDR3 protein is CSARRDLNTGELFF.

This chain joins TRBV29-1 and TRBJ2-1; there is no DNA to check the TCRdb D call of TRBD2. Germline V gene data show CDR1 as SQVTM and CDR2 as ANQGSEA. This CDR3 is 16 amino acids long. The CDR3 sequence is CSVEGTSGRAYNEQFF.

V gene TRBV5-1 combines with J gene TRBJ2-5. The CDR3 runs to 13 residues. Germline assignment: CDR1 SGHRS and CDR2 YFSETQ. The CDR3 loop reads CASSLDLQETQYF.

The chain combines TRBV20-1 with TRBJ2-1. The germline V gene has CDR1 DFQATT and CDR2 SNEGSKA (reference sequence). The CDR3 has 11 amino acids. This CDR3 reads CSARDWDEQFF.

The V call is TRBV5-1, the J call TRBJ1-1; the D call from TCRdb, TRBD1, cannot be confirmed without DNA. The CDR3 runs 16 residues. From germline, CDR1 is SGHRS and CDR2 YFSETQ. The chain's CDR3 is CASSFDRETLNTEAFF.

The rearrangement uses TRBV7-3 and TRBJ2-1; TCRdb picks TRBD2, but there is no DNA to check that call. The length of the CDR3 is 16 residues. Germline V CDR1 and CDR2: SGHTA, FQGTGA. Here the CDR3 reads CASSPLGSGGYNEQFF.

CDR3: CASSAPGTTYEQYF. The rearrangement joins TRBV28 to TRBJ2-7; TCRdb gives TRBD1 as the D gene, but with no DNA this cannot be confirmed. This CDR3 comprises 14 residues. Germline V gene sequence: CDR1 MDHEN, CDR2 SYDVKM.

This rearrangement joins TRBV12-3 or TRBV12-4 to TRBJ2-1; TCRdb selects TRBD2, and the lack of DNA leaves this call unchecked. The CDR3 totals 16 residues. CDR3 residues: CASRQSGSNTYNEQFF.

J is TRBJ2-7 and V is TRBV7-3. This CDR3 spans 13 amino acids. Germline V gene lookup returns CDR1 SGHTA and CDR2 FQGTGA. CDR3 loop: CASSLWQGYEQYF.

The genes are TRBV3-1 and TRBJ2-4; TCRdb picks TRBD2, but there is no DNA to check that call. CDR3 length equals 15 residues. From germline, CDR1 is LGHDT and CDR2 YNNKEL (reference sequence). The chain's CDR3 is CASSRKRERVNIQYF.

The genes are TRBV29-1 and TRBJ2-3; TCRdb's D call of TRBD2 is untestable without DNA. The germline CDR1 and CDR2 sequences are SQVTM and ANQGSEA. The length of the CDR3 is 14 residues. The CDR3 protein is CSVVRGVPSDTQYF.

The V and J genes are TRBV6-6 and TRBJ1-1; TCRdb's D call, TRBD1, is unchecked because there is no DNA. The CDR3 contains 16 residues. The germline CDR1 and CDR2 sequences are MNHNY and SVGAGI (reference sequence). CDR3: CASNLRGPGVLTEAFF.

The CDR3 sequence: CASSPQDGLYNEQFF. This chain uses TRBV11-2 with TRBJ2-1; TCRdb's D call, TRBD1, is unchecked because there is no DNA. The germline V gene encodes CDR1 SGHAT and CDR2 FQNNGV. The CDR3 spans 15 residues.

The V call is TRBV30, the J call TRBJ1-1. The CDR3 runs 11 residues. Germline V lookup: CDR1 GTSNPN, CDR2 SVGIG (reference sequence). CDR3: CAGEGSTEAFF.

The V gene is TRBV2, the J gene TRBJ2-7; TCRdb's assignment of TRBD2 cannot be checked, as there is no DNA. The CDR3 is 13 residues long. Germline CDR1 and CDR2: SNHLY and FYNNEI. CDR3 in amino acids: CASSVYGGYEQYF.

The rearrangement links TRBV19 to TRBJ2-1; TCRdb reports TRBD1, a call that lacks DNA to check it against. CDR1 and CDR2 (germline): LNHDA, SQIVND (reference sequence). The CDR3 spans 15 residues. CDR3 sequence: CASSILGTGGNEQFF. Complete variable domain (other parts from reference TRBV19 and TRBJ2-1): DGGITQSPKYLFRKEGQNVTLSCEQNLNHDAMYWYRQDPGQGLRLIYYSQIVNDFQKGDIAEGYSVSREKKESFPLTVTSAQKNPTAFYLCASSILGTGGNEQFFGPGTRLTVL.

J is TRBJ2-5 and V is TRBV7-6. The length of the CDR3 is 14 residues. CDR1 SGHVS and CDR2 FNYEAQ come from the germline V gene. The CDR3 protein is CASSLIRQQETQYF.